These 18 T cell receptor beta chains were all obtained from the same sample, sequenced in a study of cytomegalovirus exposure and HLA in healthy donors. The method was immunoSEQ multiplex PCR; TCRdb's version includes in-frame clones alone and lacks a portion of them. The repertoire holds roughly 300,000 clones, with 86% as singletons. Sequenced sample: PBMCs. Receptor source: a woman under 30 in good health and CMV-seronegative.

Regarding this clone: The sample contains more than one DNA sequence encoding this CDR3. The chain uses TRBV27 and TRBJ1-5; D not resolved. Trimming removed 3 bases from V and 0 bases from J, with 3 bases in between. This CDR3 is 13 amino acids long. CDR1 is MNHEY, CDR2 SMNVEV, per germline (reference sequence). The CDR3 loop reads CASSFFSNQPQHF. The CDR3 DNA follows: TGTGCCAGCAGTTTCTTTAGCAATCAGCCCCAGCATTTT.

The rearrangement uses TRBV5-1 and TRBJ1-2; 9 nucleotides match TRBD1. The CDR3 is made up of 13 amino acids. Germline loops: CDR1 SGHRS, CDR2 YFSETQ. With 4 bases clipped from V and 7 bases from J, the junction kept 5 bases outside the gene matches. The CDR3 DNA reads as TGCGCCAGCAGCCTCACAGGGGGCTTTGGCTACACCTTC. It specifies CASSLTGGFGYTF.

CDR3 sequence reads: CASSLGGSGSYEQYF. The CDR3 DNA follows: TGTGCCAGCAGCTTAGGGGGTAGCGGATCCTACGAGCAGTACTTC. The V call is TRBV7-2, the J call TRBJ2-7; tentatively, D is TRBD2 (6 bases). Trimming left V 1 base short and J 1 base short, with 11 bases between. CDR1 and CDR2 from the germline V gene are SGHTA and FQGNSA. This CDR3 has 15 residues.

The genes are TRBV6-6 and TRBJ2-7; 9 nucleotides match TRBD1. There are 14 residues in the CDR3. Germline V gene lookup returns CDR1 MNHNY and CDR2 SVGAGI (reference sequence). Germline trimming cut 5 bases from V and 6 bases from J; bases unmatched to any gene: 8. CDR3 nucleotide sequence: TGTGCCAGCAGTCACCCCCGGGACAGGGTCGAGCAGTACTTC. Protein product: CASSHPRDRVEQYF.

The rearrangement uses TRBV9 and TRBJ2-7, with D perhaps TRBD2 (6 bases). This CDR3 has 15 residues. V lost 0 bases, J lost 4 bases, and 14 bases lay in between. CDR1 SGDLS and CDR2 YYNGEE come from the germline V gene. CDR3 nucleotides: TGTGCCAGCAGCGTAGCCGGGGGTTTAGGGTACGAGCAGTACTTC. Translated: CASSVAGGLGYEQYF.

The chain joins TRBV28 to TRBJ1-4; D unresolved. This CDR3 has 14 residues. V was pared by 7 bases and J by 0 bases, with 9 bases between. In germline, CDR1 is MDHEN, CDR2 SYDVKM. The chain's CDR3 is CASTHRATNEKLFF. CDR3 DNA: TGTGCCAGCACCCACAGAGCAACTAATGAAAAACTGTTTTTT.

The V gene is TRBV28, the J gene TRBJ2-7; D is ambiguous. Deletions cut 3 bases from V and 1 base from J, with 13 bases between. Germline CDR1 MDHEN, CDR2 SYDVKM. There are 15 residues in the CDR3. The DNA for the CDR3 is TGTGCCAGCAGTTTGGCAGTAAGCGTTTCCTACGAGCAGTACTTC. Translated, it gives CASSLAVSVSYEQYF.

This chain links TRBV7-2 with TRBJ2-4; tentative D call: TRBD2 (6 bases). The V gene lost 0 bases and the J gene lost 4 bases, with 10 bases spanning the gap. The length of the CDR3 is 15 residues. Germline V gives CDR1 SGHTA, CDR2 FQGNSA. The CDR3 region has the DNA TGTGCCAGCAGCTTAGCGGAGGGGTGGAAAAACATTCAGTACTTC. As protein: CASSLAEGWKNIQYF.

The chain recombines TRBV29-1 with TRBJ1-4; no reliable D call. Trimming removed 6 bases at V and 8 bases at J, with 16 bases between. Per germline, CDR1 SQVTM and CDR2 ANQGSEA. The CDR3 consists of 13 residues. The CDR3 nucleotides are TGCAGCGTGGGAACGGTCAGCGGGGAAAAACTGTTTTTT. Translated, it gives CSVGTVSGEKLFF. The whole variable domain, filled in from reference TRBV29-1 and TRBJ1-4, reads SAVISQKPSRDICQRGTSLTIQCQVDSQVTMMFWYRQQPGQSLTLIATANQGSEATYESGFVIDKFPISRPNLTFSTLTVSNMSPEDSSIYLCSVGTVSGEKLFFGSGTQLSVL.

The V gene is TRBV5-1, the J gene TRBJ2-1, with 8 bases identical to TRBD2. V shed 6 bases, J shed 8 bases, and the junction held 10 bases outside the gene matches. Germline CDR1 is SGHRS and CDR2 is YFSETQ. The CDR3 extends over 14 amino acids. CDR3 in amino acids: CASTWGREAHEQFF. The CDR3 DNA reads as TGCGCCAGCACATGGGGGCGGGAGGCTCATGAGCAGTTCTTC.

This sequence joins TRBV7-7 and TRBJ1-5, with D perhaps matching TRBD1 (6 bases). CDR1 and CDR2 (germline): SSHAT, FNYEAQ (reference sequence). This CDR3 has 16 amino acids. Trimming stripped 5 bases from V and 3 bases from J, with 17 bases between. The DNA of the CDR3 is TGTGCCAGCAGCCCATTTTTCGGGGGGCCCAATCAGCCCCAGCATTTT. It is translated as CASSPFFGGPNQPQHF.

There are a few counts of this clone. The chain uses TRBV4-1 and TRBJ2-1; TRBD1 matches at 7 bases. CDR1 is MGHRA, CDR2 YSYEKL, per germline. V lost 4 bases, J lost 0 bases, and 3 bases stayed unmatched. The CDR3 spans 15 residues. In DNA form, the CDR3 reads TGCGCCAGCAGCCTCGGACAGGTCTCCTACAATGAGCAGTTCTTC. Encoded protein: CASSLGQVSYNEQFF.

This sequence joins TRBV4-1 and TRBJ2-7; D is perhaps TRBD2 (5 bases). V lost 4 bases to trimming and J lost 5 bases, with 21 bases between them. This CDR3 has 16 residues. Germline V gene lookup returns CDR1 MGHRA and CDR2 YSYEKL. The CDR3 coding sequence is TGCGCCAGCAGCCCAGAAGTGCGGGCCAGATCACACGAGCAGTACTTC. Its protein product is CASSPEVRARSHEQYF.

CDR3 in amino acids: CASNPRTGWGNEQFF. CDR3 coding DNA: TGTGCCAGCAACCCGAGGACAGGTTGGGGCAATGAGCAGTTCTTC. The chain joins TRBV7-2 to TRBJ2-1; 7 bases agree with TRBD1. V gave up 7 bases and J gave up 6 bases; unmatched junction bases: 12. Germline V lookup: CDR1 SGHTA, CDR2 FQGNSA. CDR3 size: 15 residues.

The chain combines TRBV4-1 with TRBJ2-7; 9 positions match TRBD1. The length of the CDR3 is 15 residues. The germline gives CDR1 MGHRA, CDR2 YSYEKL. Trimming removed 5 bases from V and 2 bases from J; junction bases left unmatched: 7. The chain's CDR3 is CASSEGQGRTYEQYF. The CDR3, as DNA: TGCGCCAGCAGCGAAGGACAGGGGCGCACCTACGAGCAGTACTTC.

The chain combines TRBV4-3 with TRBJ2-3, with 10 positions matching TRBD2. The CDR3 sequence is 16 residues long. V lost 2 bases and J lost 3; bases outside the gene matches: 5. Germline assignment: CDR1 LGHNA and CDR2 YSLEER. CDR3 sequence (DNA): TGCGCCAGCAGCCAAACTAGCGGGATTGCTACAGATACGCAGTATTTT. This sequence encodes CASSQTSGIATDTQYF.

Only a few counts were recorded for this clone. The J gene is TRBJ2-7, the V gene TRBV18; D not certain. V was shortened by 5 bases and J by 6 bases, with 17 bases between the two germline ends. Germline lookup yields CDR1 KGHSH and CDR2 LQKENI. This CDR3 comprises 14 residues. DNA of the CDR3: TGTGCCAGCTCAAAACCCGGTACCCCTAGCGAGCAGTACTTC. This sequence encodes CASSKPGTPSEQYF.

This chain links TRBV9 with TRBJ2-5, with a weak D call TRBD1 (6 bases). The CDR3 is 15 amino acids. Germline CDR1 is SGDLS and CDR2 is YYNGEE. The V and J ends lost 1 base and 0 bases respectively, with 10 bases between them. CDR3 DNA sequence: TGTGCCAGCAGCGTATTGACAGGATACCAAGAGACCCAGTACTTC. Amino acids: CASSVLTGYQETQYF. Combining the CDR3 with reference TRBV9 and TRBJ2-5 gives the whole variable domain DSGVTQTPKHLITATGQRVTLRCSPRSGDLSVYWYQQSLDQGLQFLIQYYNGEERAKGNILERFSAQQFPDLHSELNLSSLELGDSALYFCASSVLTGYQETQYFGPGTRLLVL.